This T cell receptor beta chain stems from a study of T cell responses to AZD1222 COVID-19 vaccine. Overall study context: Whether given at about 4 or about 12 weeks, second doses were pooled.

The germline V gene encodes CDR1 LNHDA and CDR2 SQIVND (reference sequence). The ends lost 5 bases at V and 5 bases at J; junction bases unmatched: 15. CDR3 length: 18 residues. The data were produced by immunoSEQ multiplex PCR, yet TCRdb's version contains in-frame clones alone and is incomplete. The sample records 90,000 to 110,000 clones, about 90% being singletons. Findings and caveats of the study: Spike-specific TCR breadth and depth went up after people got two AZD1222 doses. Scientists sampled the repertoires only once the peak T cell response had passed. Reports indicate that nearly half of spike-specific TCRs are directed at unmutated variant regions.

Comment on this clone: Its antigen remains unidentified.

The sequence came from an adult in good health. V and J are TRBV19 and TRBJ2-2, with 9 bases identical to TRBD2. Sequenced here: peripheral blood, sampled on day 0 of AZD1222 vaccination. Here the CDR3 DNA reads TGTGCCAGTAGTCAATGGGGGACTAGCAATTCAGGGACCGGGGAGCTGTTTTTT. Amino acid sequence: CASSQWGTSNSGTGELFF.